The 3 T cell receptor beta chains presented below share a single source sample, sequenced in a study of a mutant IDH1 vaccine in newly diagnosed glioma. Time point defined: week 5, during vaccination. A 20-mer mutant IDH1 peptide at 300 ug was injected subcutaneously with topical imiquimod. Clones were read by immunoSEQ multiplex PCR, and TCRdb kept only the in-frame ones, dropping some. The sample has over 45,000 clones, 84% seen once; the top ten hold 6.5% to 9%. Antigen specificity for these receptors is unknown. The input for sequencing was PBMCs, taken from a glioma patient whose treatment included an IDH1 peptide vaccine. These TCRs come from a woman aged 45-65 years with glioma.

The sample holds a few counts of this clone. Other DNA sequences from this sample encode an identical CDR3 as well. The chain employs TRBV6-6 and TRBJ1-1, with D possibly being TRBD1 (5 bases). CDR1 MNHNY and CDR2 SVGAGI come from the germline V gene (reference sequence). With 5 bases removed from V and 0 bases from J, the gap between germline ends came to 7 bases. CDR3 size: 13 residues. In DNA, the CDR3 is TGTGCCAGCAGTCCGGGACTGAACACTGAAGCTTTCTTT. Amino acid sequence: CASSPGLNTEAFF.

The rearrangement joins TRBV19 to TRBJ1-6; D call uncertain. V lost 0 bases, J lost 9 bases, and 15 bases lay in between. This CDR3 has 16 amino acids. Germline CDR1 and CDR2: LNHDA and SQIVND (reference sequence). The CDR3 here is CASSIDPSTRSSPLHF. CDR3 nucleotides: TGTGCCAGTAGTATAGATCCTTCCACCCGGAGTTCACCCCTCCACTTT.

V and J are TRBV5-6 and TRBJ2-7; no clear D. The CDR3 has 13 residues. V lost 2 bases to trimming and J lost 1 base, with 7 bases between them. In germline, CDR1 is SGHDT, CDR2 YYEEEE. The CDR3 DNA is TGTGCCAGCAGCTTAGGGCAGTCCTACGAGCAGTACTTC. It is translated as CASSLGQSYEQYF.